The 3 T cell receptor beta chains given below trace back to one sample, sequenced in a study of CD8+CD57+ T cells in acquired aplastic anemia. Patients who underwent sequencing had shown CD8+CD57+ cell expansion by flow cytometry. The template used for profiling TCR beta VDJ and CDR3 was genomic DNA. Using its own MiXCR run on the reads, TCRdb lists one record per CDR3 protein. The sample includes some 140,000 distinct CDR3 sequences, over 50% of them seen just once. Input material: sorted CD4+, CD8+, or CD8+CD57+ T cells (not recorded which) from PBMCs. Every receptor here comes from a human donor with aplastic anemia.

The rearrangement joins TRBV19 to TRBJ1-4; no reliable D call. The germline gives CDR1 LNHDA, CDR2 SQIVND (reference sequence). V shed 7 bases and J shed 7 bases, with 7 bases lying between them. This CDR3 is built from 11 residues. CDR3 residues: CASIGGEKLFF. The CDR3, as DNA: TGTGCCAGTATAGGAGGTGAAAAACTGTTTTTT. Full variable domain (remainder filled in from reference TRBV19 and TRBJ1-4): DGGITQSPKYLFRKEGQNVTLSCEQNLNHDAMYWYRQDPGQGLRLIYYSQIVNDFQKGDIAEGYSVSREKKESFPLTVTSAQKNPTAFYLCASIGGEKLFFGSGTQLSVL.

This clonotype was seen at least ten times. The CDR3 reads CASRCLAGRCLRYEQYF. For the CDR3, the DNA is TGTGCCAGCAGATGCCTAGCGGGGCGGTGTCTACGCTACGAGCAGTACTTC. The rearrangement uses TRBV6-1 and TRBJ2-7; 9 positions match TRBD2. This CDR3 region has 17 residues. With V trimmed by 6 bases and J by 3 bases, 15 bases remained unmatched. The germline V gene encodes CDR1 MNHNS and CDR2 SASEGT.

The CDR3 loop reads CASSIGTGGGYGYTF. The CDR3, as DNA: TGTGCCAGTAGTATCGGGACAGGGGGAGGCTATGGCTACACCTTC. V usage is TRBV19 and J usage is TRBJ1-2; 11 bases fit TRBD1. Germline CDR1 reads LNHDA; CDR2 reads SQIVND (reference sequence). V lost 3 bases to trimming and J lost 4 bases; unmatched junction nucleotides: 4. The CDR3 loop spans 15 amino acids.